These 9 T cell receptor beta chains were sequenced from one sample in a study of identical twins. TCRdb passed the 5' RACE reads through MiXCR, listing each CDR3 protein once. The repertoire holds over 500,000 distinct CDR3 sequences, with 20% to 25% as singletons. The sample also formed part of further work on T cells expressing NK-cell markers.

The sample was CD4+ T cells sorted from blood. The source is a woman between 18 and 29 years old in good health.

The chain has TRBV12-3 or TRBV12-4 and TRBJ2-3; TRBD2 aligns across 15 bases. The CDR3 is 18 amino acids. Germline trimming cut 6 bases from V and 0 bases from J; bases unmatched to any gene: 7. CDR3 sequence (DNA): TGTGCCAGCAGCCGGGGACTAGCGGGAGGTACAAGCACAGATACGCAGTATTTT. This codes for CASSRGLAGGTSTDTQYF.

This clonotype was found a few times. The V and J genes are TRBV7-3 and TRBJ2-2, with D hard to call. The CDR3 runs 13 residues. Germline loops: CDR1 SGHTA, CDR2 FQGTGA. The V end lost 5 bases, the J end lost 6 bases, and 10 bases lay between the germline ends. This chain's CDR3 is CASSQDPSGELFF. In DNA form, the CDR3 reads TGTGCCAGCAGCCAAGACCCATCCGGGGAGCTGTTTTTT. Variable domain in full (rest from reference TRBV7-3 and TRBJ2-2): GAGVSQTPSNKVTEKGKYVELRCDPISGHTALYWYRQSLGQGPEFLIYFQGTGAADDSGLPNDRFFAVRPEGSVSTLKIQRTERGDSAVYLCASSQDPSGELFFGEGSRLTVL.

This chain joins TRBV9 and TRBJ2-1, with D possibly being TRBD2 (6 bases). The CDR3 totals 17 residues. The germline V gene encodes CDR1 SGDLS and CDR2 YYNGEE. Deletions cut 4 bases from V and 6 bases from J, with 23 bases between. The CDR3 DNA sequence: TGTGCCAGCAGCTCTCTCGGGCAAGCGGGTCTCGGCAATGAGCAGTTCTTC. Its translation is CASSSLGQAGLGNEQFF.

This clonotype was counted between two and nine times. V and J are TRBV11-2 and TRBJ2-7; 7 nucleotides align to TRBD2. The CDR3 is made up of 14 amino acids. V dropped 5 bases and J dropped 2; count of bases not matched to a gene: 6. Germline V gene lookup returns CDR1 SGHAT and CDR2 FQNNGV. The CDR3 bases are TGTGCCAGCAGCACCCAGCGGGGAGCCTACGAGCAGTACTTC. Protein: CASSTQRGAYEQYF.

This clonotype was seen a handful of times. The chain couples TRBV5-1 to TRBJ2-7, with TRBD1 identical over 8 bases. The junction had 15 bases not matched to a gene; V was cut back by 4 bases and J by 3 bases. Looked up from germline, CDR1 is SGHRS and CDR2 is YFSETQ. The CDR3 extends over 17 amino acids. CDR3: CASSERTGQGFLYEQYF. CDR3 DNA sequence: TGCGCCAGCAGCGAAAGGACAGGGCAGGGTTTCCTCTACGAGCAGTACTTC.

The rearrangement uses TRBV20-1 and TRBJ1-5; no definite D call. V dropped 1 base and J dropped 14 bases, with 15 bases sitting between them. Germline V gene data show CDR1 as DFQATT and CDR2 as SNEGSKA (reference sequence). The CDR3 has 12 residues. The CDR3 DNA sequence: TGCAGTGCTAGAGGATCGGTCGGTCCGGAGCATTTT. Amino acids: CSARGSVGPEHF.

CDR3 region: CASSYPNRGSNYEQYF. CDR3 sequence (DNA): TGTGCCAGCAGTTACCCAAACAGGGGCTCAAACTACGAGCAGTACTTC. The chain has TRBV6-2 or TRBV6-3 and TRBJ2-7, with 7 bases matching TRBD1. The germline V gene has CDR1 MNHEY and CDR2 SVGEGT. Trimming at V came to 2 bases and at J to 3 bases, leaving 10 bases not matched to a gene. The CDR3 is made up of 16 amino acids.

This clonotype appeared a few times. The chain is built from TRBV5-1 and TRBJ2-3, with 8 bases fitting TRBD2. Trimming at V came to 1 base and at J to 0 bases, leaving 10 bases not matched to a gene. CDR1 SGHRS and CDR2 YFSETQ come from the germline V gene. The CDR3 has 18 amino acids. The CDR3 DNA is TGCGCCAGCAGCTTGTCGCGTACTAGCGGAACTAGCACAGATACGCAGTATTTT. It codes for CASSLSRTSGTSTDTQYF.

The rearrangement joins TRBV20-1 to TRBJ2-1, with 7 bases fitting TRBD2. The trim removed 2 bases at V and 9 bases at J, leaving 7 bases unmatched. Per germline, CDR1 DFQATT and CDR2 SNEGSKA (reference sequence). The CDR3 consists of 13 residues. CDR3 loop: CSARSGREFEQFF. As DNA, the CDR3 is TGCAGTGCTAGATCTGGGCGGGAGTTTGAGCAGTTCTTC.